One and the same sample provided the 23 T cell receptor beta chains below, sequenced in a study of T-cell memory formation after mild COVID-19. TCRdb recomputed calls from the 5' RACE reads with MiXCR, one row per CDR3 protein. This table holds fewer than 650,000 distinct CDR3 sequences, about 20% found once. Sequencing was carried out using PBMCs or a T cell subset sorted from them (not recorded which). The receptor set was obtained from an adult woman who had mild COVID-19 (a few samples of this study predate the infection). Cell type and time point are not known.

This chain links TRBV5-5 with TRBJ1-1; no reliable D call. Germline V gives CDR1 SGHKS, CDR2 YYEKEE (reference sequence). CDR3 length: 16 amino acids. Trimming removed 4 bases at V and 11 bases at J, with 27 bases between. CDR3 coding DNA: TGTGCCAGCAGCGGAACCCCCGGGAGCAACCCATCGCGGGCTTTCTTT. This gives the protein CASSGTPGSNPSRAFF.

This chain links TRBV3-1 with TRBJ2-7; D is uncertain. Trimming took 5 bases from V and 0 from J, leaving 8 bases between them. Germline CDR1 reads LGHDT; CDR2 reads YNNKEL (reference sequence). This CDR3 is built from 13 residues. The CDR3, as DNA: TGTGCCAGCAGCAGTCCCTTCTCCTACGAGCAGTACTTC. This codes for CASSSPFSYEQYF.

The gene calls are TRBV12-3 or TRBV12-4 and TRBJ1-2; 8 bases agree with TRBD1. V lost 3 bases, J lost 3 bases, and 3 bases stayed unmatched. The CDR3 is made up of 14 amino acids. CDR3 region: CASSFRGLYYGYTF. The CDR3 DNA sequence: TGTGCCAGCAGTTTCAGGGGGCTATACTATGGCTACACCTTC.

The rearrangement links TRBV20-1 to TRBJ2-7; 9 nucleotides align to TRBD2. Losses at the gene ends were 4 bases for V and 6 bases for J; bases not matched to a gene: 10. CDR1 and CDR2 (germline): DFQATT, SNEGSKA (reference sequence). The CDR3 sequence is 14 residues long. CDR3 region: CSAIYAGGGGEQYF. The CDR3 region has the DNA TGCAGTGCTATTTATGCGGGAGGGGGTGGCGAGCAGTACTTC.

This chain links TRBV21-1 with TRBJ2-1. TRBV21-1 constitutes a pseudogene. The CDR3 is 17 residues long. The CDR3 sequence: CASSKDQKIIVVTEQFF. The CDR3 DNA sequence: TGTGCCAGCAGCAAAGACCAAAAGATTATAGTGGTTACTGAGCAGTTCTTC.

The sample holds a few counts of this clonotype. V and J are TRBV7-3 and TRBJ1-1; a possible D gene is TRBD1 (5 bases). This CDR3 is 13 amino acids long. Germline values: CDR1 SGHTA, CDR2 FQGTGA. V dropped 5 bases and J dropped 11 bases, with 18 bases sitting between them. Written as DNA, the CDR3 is TGTGCCAGCAGCCCAGGGACCGGCGAAGGCGCTTTCTTT. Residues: CASSPGTGEGAFF.

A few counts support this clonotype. CDR3 loop: CASSARAPGTGDYGYTF. CDR3 coding DNA: TGTGCCAGCAGCGCTAGAGCCCCCGGGACAGGTGACTATGGCTACACCTTC. The rearrangement links TRBV7-9 to TRBJ1-2, with 8 bases lining up with TRBD1. From germline, CDR1 is SEHNR and CDR2 FQNEAQ (reference sequence). Unmatched junction bases numbered 14, after V lost 5 bases and J lost 3 bases. The CDR3 is 17 amino acids.

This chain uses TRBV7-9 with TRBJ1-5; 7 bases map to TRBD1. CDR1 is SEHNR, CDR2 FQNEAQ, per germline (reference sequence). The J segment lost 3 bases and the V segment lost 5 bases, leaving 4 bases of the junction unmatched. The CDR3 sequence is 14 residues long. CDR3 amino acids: CASSPGQVNQPQHF. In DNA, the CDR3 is TGTGCCAGCAGCCCCGGACAGGTCAATCAGCCCCAGCATTTT.

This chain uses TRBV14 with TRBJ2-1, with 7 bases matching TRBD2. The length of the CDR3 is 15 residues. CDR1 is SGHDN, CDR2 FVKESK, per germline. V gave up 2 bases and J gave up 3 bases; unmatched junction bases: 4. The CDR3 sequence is CASSQLAVIYNEQFF. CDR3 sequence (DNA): TGTGCCAGCAGCCAACTAGCGGTTATCTACAATGAGCAGTTCTTC.

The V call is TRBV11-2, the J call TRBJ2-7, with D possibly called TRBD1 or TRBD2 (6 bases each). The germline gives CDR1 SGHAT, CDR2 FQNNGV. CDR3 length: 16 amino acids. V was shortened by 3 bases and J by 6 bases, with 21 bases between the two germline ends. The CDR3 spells CASSFSRGGGASEQYF. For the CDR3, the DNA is TGTGCCAGCAGCTTTAGTCGAGGAGGGGGAGCCTCCGAGCAGTACTTC.

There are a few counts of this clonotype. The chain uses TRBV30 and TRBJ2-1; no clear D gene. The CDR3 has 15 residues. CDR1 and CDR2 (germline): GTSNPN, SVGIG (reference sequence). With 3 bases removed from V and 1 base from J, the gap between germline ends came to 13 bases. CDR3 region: CAWSPIRRSYNEQFF. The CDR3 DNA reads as TGTGCCTGGAGCCCCATTCGACGGTCCTACAATGAGCAGTTCTTC.

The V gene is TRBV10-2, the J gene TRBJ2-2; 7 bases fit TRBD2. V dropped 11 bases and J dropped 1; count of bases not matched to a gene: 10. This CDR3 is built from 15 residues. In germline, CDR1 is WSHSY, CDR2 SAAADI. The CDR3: CASRAGELNTGELFF. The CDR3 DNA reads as TGCGCCTCGCGGGCGGGGGAGCTGAACACCGGGGAGCTGTTTTTT.

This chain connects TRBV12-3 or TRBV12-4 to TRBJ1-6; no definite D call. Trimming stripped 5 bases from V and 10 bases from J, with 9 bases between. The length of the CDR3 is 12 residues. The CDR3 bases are TGTGCCAGCAGTCCCCTGGGGTCACCCCTCCACTTT. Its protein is CASSPLGSPLHF.

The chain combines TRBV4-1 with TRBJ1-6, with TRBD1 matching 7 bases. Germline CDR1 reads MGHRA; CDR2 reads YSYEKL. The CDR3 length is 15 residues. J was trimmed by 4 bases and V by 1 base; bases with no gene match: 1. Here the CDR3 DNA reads TGCGCCAGCAGCCAAGGGGGACAGTATAATTCACCCCTCCACTTT. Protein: CASSQGGQYNSPLHF.

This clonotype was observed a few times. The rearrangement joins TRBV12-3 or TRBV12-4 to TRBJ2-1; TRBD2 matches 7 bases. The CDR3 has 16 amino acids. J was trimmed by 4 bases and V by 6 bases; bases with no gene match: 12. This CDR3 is CASSPSGNYNYNEQFF. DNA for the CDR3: TGTGCCAGCAGCCCAAGCGGGAACTACAATTACAATGAGCAGTTCTTC.

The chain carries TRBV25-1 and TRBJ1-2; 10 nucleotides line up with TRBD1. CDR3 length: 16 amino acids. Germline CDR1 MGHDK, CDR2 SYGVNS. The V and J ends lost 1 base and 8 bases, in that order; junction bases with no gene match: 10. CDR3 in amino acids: CASSEFWTGGGEGYTF. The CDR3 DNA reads TGTGCCAGCAGTGAATTCTGGACAGGGGGAGGCGAGGGCTACACCTTC.

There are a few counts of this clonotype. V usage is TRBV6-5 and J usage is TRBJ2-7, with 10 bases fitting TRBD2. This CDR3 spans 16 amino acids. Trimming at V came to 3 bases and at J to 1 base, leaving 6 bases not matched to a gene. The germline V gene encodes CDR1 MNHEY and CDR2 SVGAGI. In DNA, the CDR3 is TGTGCCAGCAGTTATGGCCTAGCGGGAGTGTCCTACGAGCAGTACTTC. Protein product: CASSYGLAGVSYEQYF.

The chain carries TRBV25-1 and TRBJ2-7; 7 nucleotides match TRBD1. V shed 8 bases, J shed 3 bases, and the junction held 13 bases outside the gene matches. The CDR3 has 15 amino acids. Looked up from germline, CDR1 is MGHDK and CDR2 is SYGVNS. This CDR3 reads CASGHGTEKFYEQYF. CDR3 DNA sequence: TGTGCCAGCGGACACGGGACAGAGAAGTTCTACGAGCAGTACTTC.

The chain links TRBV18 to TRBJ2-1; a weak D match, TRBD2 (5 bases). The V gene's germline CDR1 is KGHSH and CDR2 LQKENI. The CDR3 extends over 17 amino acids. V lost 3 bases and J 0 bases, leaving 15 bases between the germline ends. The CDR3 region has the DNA TGTGCCAGCTCACCTAGGGTTGCCGGGATCTCCTACAATGAGCAGTTCTTC. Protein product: CASSPRVAGISYNEQFF.

The CDR3 DNA reads as TGTGCCTGGAGTGTACAGATAACAGATACGCAGTATTTT. Residues: CAWSVQITDTQYF. This sequence joins TRBV30 and TRBJ2-3, with D hard to call. The CDR3 totals 13 residues. CDR1 GTSNPN and CDR2 SVGIG come from the germline V gene (reference sequence). Trimming removed 0 bases from V and 3 bases from J, with 7 bases in between.

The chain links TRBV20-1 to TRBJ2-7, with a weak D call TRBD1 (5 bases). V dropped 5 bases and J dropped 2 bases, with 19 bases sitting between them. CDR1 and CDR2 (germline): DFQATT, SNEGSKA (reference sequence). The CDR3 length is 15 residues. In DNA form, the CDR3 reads TGCAGTGCTGGGGTGGGCGAGACAGCGACCTACGAGCAGTACTTC. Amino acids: CSAGVGETATYEQYF.

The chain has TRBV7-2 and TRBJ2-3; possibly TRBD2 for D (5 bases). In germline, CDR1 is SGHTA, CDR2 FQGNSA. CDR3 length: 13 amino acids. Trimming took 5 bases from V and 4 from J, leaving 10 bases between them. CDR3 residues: CASSLVSADTQYF. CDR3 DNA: TGTGCCAGCAGCCTCGTTAGCGCAGATACGCAGTATTTT. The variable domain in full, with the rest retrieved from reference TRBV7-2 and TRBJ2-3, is GAGVSQSPSNKVTEKGKDVELRCDPISGHTALYWYRQSLGQGLEFLIYFQGNSAPDKSGLPSDRFSAERTGGSVSTLTIQRTQQEDSAVYLCASSLVSADTQYFGPGTRLTVL.

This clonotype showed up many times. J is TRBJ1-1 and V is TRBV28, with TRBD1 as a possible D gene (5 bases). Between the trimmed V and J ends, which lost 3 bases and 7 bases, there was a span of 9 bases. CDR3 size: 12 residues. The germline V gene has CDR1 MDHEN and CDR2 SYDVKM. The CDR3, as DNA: TGTGCCAGCAGTTTCCCCAGGGATGAAGCTTTCTTT. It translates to CASSFPRDEAFF.